The clone carrying this TCR beta chain was picked up one time. The antigen is undetermined. The CDR3 spans 11 residues. J gave up 11 bases and V 0 bases, and 2 bases lay outside the gene matches. Per the germline V gene, CDR1 is DFQATT and CDR2 is SNEGSKA (reference sequence). The PCR contained 60 Vbeta and 13 Jbeta primers. TCRdb's copy holds only in-frame clones and misses some; the assay was immunoSEQ multiplex PCR. The sample holds 100,000 to 150,000 clones, approximately 80% seen once. The data derive from a study of cytomegalovirus exposure and HLA in healthy donors. Overall study results and limits: Researchers reported from a later analysis that most CMV-associated TCR beta chains appeared HLA-restricted. Only CMV serostatus was available as immune exposure information.

Material: PBMCs. This clonotype was obtained from a woman aged 40 to 55 in good health and CMV-seropositive. The gene calls are TRBV20-1 and TRBJ2-5, with 8 bases aligning to TRBD2. The CDR3 region is CSAREEREQYF. DNA for the CDR3: TGCAGTGCTAGAGAAGAGCGGGAGCAGTACTTC.